At least ten counts were recorded for the clone carrying this T cell receptor (beta chain). What it binds is unknown. The isolated RNA, all of it, was reverse transcribed, so expressed TCRB transcripts were what got sequenced. Data came from immunoSEQ multiplex PCR; TCRdb stores just in-frame clones and leaves some out. The sample carries fewer than 400,000 clones, approximately 10% recorded once. Cells sorted by CD45RO/CCR7/CD25/CD127/CD95/CD27 comprised CD4+ naive, central memory, regulatory and stem cell-like memory cells. Trimming at V came to 6 bases and at J to 4 bases, leaving 7 bases not matched to a gene. The germline V gene has CDR1 MDHEN and CDR2 SYDVKM. This CDR3 spans 14 amino acids. The data belong to a study of beta chain features in type 1 diabetes. Study-wide points: Significant though moderate, a shortening of TCRB CDR3s appeared in all four CD4+ subsets of Type 1 diabetes patients. Healthy donors had naive, central memory and Treg TCRB repertoires that appeared less similar than those seen among patients.

This clonotype was sampled from a man aged 25-40 years with type 1 diabetes. The rearrangement joins TRBV28 to TRBJ1-1; 8 bases are a match to TRBD1. The sequenced sample was central memory CD4+ T cells from blood. The CDR3 nucleotides read TGTGCCAGCAGCCGACAGGGGTTGGGCACTGAAGCTTTCTTT. Its translation: CASSRQGLGTEAFF.